The next 14 T cell receptor beta chains were all read from a single sample in a study of blood T cell repertoires in COVID-19. Assay used: immunoSEQ multiplex PCR; TCRdb lists only in-frame clones, some missing. Among roughly 400,000 clones listed, around nine tenths were seen once. Sequenced: PBMCs or T cells enriched from blood (not recorded which). These receptors were obtained from a woman aged 18 to 35 who had been exposed to COVID-19.

This chain joins TRBV29-1 and TRBJ1-2; the D gene is possibly TRBD1 (6 bases). V was shortened by 4 bases and J by 5 bases, with 20 bases between the two germline ends. From germline, CDR1 is SQVTM and CDR2 ANQGSEA. CDR3 length: 15 amino acids. CDR3: CSVAQASFQGYGYTF. DNA for the CDR3: TGCAGCGTTGCCCAGGCAAGTTTCCAGGGGTATGGCTACACCTTC.

With respect to this clone: This sample also contains other DNA sequences that code for the same CDR3. The rearrangement uses TRBV19 and TRBJ2-7; 8 bases fit TRBD1. Germline V gene data show CDR1 as LNHDA and CDR2 as SQIVND (reference sequence). This CDR3 has 14 amino acids. J lost 4 bases, V lost 3 bases, and 5 bases had no gene match. CDR3 nucleotides: TGTGCCAGTAGTATCGGGACAGGAAATTACGAGCAGTACTTC. It translates to CASSIGTGNYEQYF.

This chain connects TRBV9 to TRBJ1-2; no firm D call. CDR3 length: 14 residues. V dropped 3 bases and J dropped 0 bases, with 9 bases sitting between them. Germline V gene lookup returns CDR1 SGDLS and CDR2 YYNGEE. CDR3: CASSAQVSNYGYTF. CDR3 bases: TGTGCCAGCAGCGCCCAGGTTTCTAACTATGGCTACACCTTC.

The chain joins TRBV3-1 (or the pseudogene TRBV3-2) to TRBJ2-1; 13 bases fit TRBD2. The CDR3 has 15 residues. Germline CDR1 and CDR2: LGHDT and YNNKEL (reference sequence). The J segment lost 14 bases and the V segment lost 0 bases, leaving 7 bases of the junction unmatched. The CDR3: CASSQELAGGPNEFF. CDR3 DNA: TGTGCCAGCAGCCAAGAACTAGCGGGAGGGCCCAACGAGTTCTTC.

The V gene is TRBV5-1, the J gene TRBJ2-4; D gene ambiguous. V was trimmed by 5 bases and J by 6 bases, leaving 12 bases between them. CDR1 is SGHRS, CDR2 YFSETQ, per germline. CDR3 length: 13 residues. The CDR3 reads CASRPPQINIQYF. The CDR3 bases are TGCGCCAGCAGACCTCCCCAGATAAACATTCAGTACTTC.

The V and J genes are TRBV19 and TRBJ2-2, with D uncertain. V was cut by 8 bases and J by 1 base, with 8 bases left in between. CDR3 size: 13 residues. Germline lookup yields CDR1 LNHDA and CDR2 SQIVND (reference sequence). CDR3: CASALRNTGELFF. CDR3 nucleotide sequence: TGTGCCAGTGCCCTGCGGAACACCGGGGAGCTGTTTTTT.

The chain couples TRBV29-1 to TRBJ2-7; D is perhaps TRBD1 (5 bases). CDR3 length: 15 residues. Germline CDR1 SQVTM, CDR2 ANQGSEA. The V end lost 0 bases, the J end lost 3 bases, and 15 bases lay between the germline ends. CDR3 DNA: TGCAGCGTTGAAGAGGTTGGGGCCGGCTTCTACGAGCAGTACTTC. It specifies CSVEEVGAGFYEQYF.

This clone was observed a handful of times. V gene TRBV7-9 combines with J gene TRBJ2-7, with 8 bases aligning to TRBD1. The CDR3 spans 13 residues. Germline CDR1 and CDR2: SEHNR and FQNEAQ (reference sequence). V trimming: 5 bases; J trimming: 6 bases; junction bases outside the gene matches: 6. The CDR3 DNA follows: TGTGCCAGCAGCGCGGTGACAGGGGTCGAGCAGTACTTC. Residues: CASSAVTGVEQYF.

The CDR3 loop is CASSVGGTGSNEQYF. The CDR3 nucleotides are TGTGCCAGCAGCGTAGGTGGGACAGGGTCTAACGAGCAGTACTTC. The chain has TRBV9 and TRBJ2-7; 9 nucleotides align to TRBD1. This CDR3 region has 15 residues. Germline assignment: CDR1 SGDLS and CDR2 YYNGEE. V lost 0 bases to trimming and J lost 5 bases; unmatched junction nucleotides: 6.

The gene calls are TRBV19 and TRBJ2-3; possibly TRBD2 for D (5 bases). V dropped 6 bases and J dropped 5 bases, with 9 bases sitting between them. Germline CDR1 LNHDA, CDR2 SQIVND (reference sequence). There are 12 residues in the CDR3. CDR3 in DNA: TGTGCCAGTAGGTCTGCGGGAGATACGCAGTATTTT. Amino acids: CASRSAGDTQYF.

The V call is TRBV18, the J call TRBJ1-3; no clear D. The CDR3 extends over 17 amino acids. The V gene's germline CDR1 is KGHSH and CDR2 LQKENI. V lost 2 bases, J lost 0 bases, and 14 bases lay in between. CDR3 in amino acids: CASSPGRGPSSGNTIYF. CDR3 in DNA: TGTGCCAGCTCACCAGGTCGAGGGCCTAGCTCTGGAAACACCATATATTTT.

The J gene is TRBJ2-7, the V gene TRBV10-3; D perhaps matches TRBD1 (6 bases). The length of the CDR3 is 12 residues. With 6 bases removed from V and 5 bases from J, the gap between germline ends came to 11 bases. CDR1 is ENHRY and CDR2 is SYGVKD in the germline V gene. CDR3 bases: TGTGCCATCAGAGTACAGGGTGACGAGCAGTACTTC. Amino acid sequence: CAIRVQGDEQYF.

The chain couples TRBV4-1 to TRBJ2-7, with 9 bases matching TRBD1. V shed 2 bases, J shed 4 bases, and the junction held 12 bases outside the gene matches. This CDR3 comprises 17 residues. The germline V gene has CDR1 MGHRA and CDR2 YSYEKL. CDR3 DNA: TGCGCCAGCAGCCAAACCACGGGACAGGGTCTGCGGTACGAGCAGTACTTC. Translated, it gives CASSQTTGQGLRYEQYF.

This clone was observed once. This rearrangement joins TRBV4-1 to TRBJ2-3, with TRBD2 identical over 10 bases. Germline V gives CDR1 MGHRA, CDR2 YSYEKL. This CDR3 contains 17 residues. Unmatched junction bases numbered 5, after V lost 2 bases and J lost 0 bases. CDR3 nucleotides: TGCGCCAGCAGCCAATCAAGCGGGGGGGGAAGCACAGATACGCAGTATTTT. Encoded protein: CASSQSSGGGSTDTQYF.